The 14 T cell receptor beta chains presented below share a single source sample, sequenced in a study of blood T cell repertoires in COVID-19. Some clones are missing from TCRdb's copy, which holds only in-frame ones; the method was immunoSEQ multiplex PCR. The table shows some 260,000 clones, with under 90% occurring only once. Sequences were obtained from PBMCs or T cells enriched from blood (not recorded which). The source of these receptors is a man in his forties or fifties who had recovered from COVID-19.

CDR3 DNA sequence: TGTGCCAGCAGCTTCGGGTCCAACTATGGCTACACCTTC. Translation: CASSFGSNYGYTF. V gene TRBV5-4 combines with J gene TRBJ1-2; D is unresolved. Germline CDR1 reads SGHNT; CDR2 reads YYREEE (reference sequence). There are 13 residues in the CDR3. The ends were cut back, 2 bases at V and 2 bases at J, with 7 bases in the middle.

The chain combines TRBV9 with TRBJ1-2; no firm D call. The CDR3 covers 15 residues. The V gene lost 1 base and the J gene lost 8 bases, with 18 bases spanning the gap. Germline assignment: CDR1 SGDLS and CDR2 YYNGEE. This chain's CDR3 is CASSVIPPGWRGYTF. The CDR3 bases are TGTGCCAGCAGCGTAATCCCGCCGGGTTGGCGAGGCTACACCTTC.

The CDR3 region has the DNA TGCGCCAGCAGCCCCCTGGTTAGCGGGGGAATCTACGAGCAGTACTTC. Residues: CASSPLVSGGIYEQYF. The chain employs TRBV4-1 and TRBJ2-7; TRBD2 agrees at 9 bases. J gave up 3 bases and V 4 bases, and 10 bases lay outside the gene matches. There are 16 residues in the CDR3. The germline V gene has CDR1 MGHRA and CDR2 YSYEKL.

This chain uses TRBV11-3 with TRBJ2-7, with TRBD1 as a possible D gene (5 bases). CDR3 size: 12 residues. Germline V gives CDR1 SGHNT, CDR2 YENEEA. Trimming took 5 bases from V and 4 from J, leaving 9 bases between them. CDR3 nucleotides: TGTGCCAGCAGCCGCGACAGTTACGAGCAGTACTTC. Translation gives CASSRDSYEQYF.

The CDR3 DNA follows: TGCGCCAGCAGCTTGGTAGCCGAGAGGACCGGGGAGCTGTTTTTT. Amino acid sequence: CASSLVAERTGELFF. The V and J genes are TRBV5-1 and TRBJ2-2; D is undetermined. The CDR3 sequence is 15 residues long. Between the trimmed V and J ends, which lost 0 bases and 5 bases, there was a span of 11 bases. In germline, CDR1 is SGHRS, CDR2 YFSETQ.

CDR3 region: CASSRGQWSEAFF. The CDR3 nucleotides read TGTGCCAGCAGCCGCGGGCAGTGGTCTGAAGCTTTCTTT. This sequence joins TRBV7-2 and TRBJ1-1; D gene ambiguous. The CDR3 covers 13 residues. Germline V CDR1 and CDR2: SGHTA, FQGNSA. V lost 5 bases and J lost 6, with 13 bases in between.

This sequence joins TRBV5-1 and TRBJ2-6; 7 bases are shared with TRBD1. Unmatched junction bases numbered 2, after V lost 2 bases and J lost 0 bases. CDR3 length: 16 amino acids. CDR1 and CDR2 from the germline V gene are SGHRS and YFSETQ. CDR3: CASSLTGASGANVLTF. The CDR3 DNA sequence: TGCGCCAGCAGCTTAACAGGGGCCTCTGGGGCCAACGTCCTGACTTTC.

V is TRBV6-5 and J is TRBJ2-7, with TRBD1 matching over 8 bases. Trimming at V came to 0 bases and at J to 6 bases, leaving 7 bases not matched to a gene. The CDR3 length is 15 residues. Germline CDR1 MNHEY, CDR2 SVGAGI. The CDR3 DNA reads TGTGCCAGCAGTTACTCGGTCCAGGGGGCGGGCGAGCAGTACTTC. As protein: CASSYSVQGAGEQYF.

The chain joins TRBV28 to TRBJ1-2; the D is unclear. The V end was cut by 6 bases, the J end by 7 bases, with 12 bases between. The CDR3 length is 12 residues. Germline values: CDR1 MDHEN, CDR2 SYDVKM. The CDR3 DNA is TGTGCCAGCAGCCTACTTTCTCGTGGCTACACCTTC. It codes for CASSLLSRGYTF.

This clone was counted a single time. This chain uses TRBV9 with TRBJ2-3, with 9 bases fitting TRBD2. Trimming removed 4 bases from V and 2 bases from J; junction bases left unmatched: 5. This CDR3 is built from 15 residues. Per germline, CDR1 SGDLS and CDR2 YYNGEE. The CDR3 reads CASSNSGRTTDTQYF. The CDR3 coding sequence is TGTGCCAGCAGCAATAGCGGGAGAACCACAGATACGCAGTATTTT. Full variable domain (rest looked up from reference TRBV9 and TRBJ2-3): DSGVTQTPKHLITATGQRVTLRCSPRSGDLSVYWYQQSLDQGLQFLIQYYNGEERAKGNILERFSAQQFPDLHSELNLSSLELGDSALYFCASSNSGRTTDTQYFGPGTRLTVL.

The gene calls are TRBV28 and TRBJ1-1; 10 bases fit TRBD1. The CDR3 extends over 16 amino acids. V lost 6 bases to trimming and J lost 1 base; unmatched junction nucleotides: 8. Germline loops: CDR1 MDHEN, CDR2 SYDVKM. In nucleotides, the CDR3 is TGTGCCAGCAGCCTTAGACAGGGGGCTGGGAACACTGAAGCTTTCTTT. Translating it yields CASSLRQGAGNTEAFF.

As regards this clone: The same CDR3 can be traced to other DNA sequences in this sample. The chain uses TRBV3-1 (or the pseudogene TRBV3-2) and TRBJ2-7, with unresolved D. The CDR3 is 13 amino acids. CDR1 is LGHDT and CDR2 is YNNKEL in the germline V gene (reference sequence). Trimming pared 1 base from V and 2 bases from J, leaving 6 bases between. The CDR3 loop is CASSQGAPYEQYF. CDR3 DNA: TGTGCCAGCAGCCAAGGGGCCCCCTACGAGCAGTACTTC.

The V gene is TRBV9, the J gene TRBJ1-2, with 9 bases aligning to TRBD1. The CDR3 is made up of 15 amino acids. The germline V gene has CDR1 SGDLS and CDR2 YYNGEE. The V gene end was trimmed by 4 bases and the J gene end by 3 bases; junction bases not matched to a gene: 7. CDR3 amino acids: CASSPGTGNYYGYTF. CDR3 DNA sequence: TGTGCCAGCAGCCCCGGGACAGGGAATTACTATGGCTACACCTTC.

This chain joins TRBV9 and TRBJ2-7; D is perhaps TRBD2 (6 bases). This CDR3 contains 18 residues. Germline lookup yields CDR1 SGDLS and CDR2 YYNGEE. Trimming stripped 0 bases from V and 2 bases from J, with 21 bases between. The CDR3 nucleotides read TGTGCCAGCAGCGTAGACGAGGGATTCGCGGGATACGCCTACGAGCAGTACTTC. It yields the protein CASSVDEGFAGYAYEQYF.